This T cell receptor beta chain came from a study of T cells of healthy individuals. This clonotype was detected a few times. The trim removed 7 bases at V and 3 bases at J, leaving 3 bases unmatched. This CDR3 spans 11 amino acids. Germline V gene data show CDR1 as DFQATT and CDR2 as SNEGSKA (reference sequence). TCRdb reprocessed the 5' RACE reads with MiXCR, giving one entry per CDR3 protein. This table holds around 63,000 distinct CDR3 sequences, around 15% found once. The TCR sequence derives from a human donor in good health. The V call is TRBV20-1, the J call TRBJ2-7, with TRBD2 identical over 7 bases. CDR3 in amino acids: CSGGLIYEQYF. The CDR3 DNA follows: TGCAGTGGGGGACTAATCTACGAGCAGTACTTC.